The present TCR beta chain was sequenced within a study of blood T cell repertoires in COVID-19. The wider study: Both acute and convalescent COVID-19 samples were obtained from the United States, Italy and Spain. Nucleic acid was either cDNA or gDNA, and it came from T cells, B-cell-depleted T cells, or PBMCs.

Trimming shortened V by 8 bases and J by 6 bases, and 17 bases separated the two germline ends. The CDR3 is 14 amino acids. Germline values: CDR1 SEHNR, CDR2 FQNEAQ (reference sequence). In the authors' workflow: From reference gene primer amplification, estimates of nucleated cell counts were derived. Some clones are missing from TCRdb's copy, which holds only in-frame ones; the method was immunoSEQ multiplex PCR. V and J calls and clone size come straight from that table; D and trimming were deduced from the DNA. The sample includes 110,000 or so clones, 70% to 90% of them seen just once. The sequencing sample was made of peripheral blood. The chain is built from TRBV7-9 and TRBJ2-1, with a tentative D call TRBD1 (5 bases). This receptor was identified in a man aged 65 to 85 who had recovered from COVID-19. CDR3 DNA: TGTGCCAGCGCCGTGGCAGGGAAGGGCAATGAGCAGTTCTTC. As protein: CASAVAGKGNEQFF.